This record looks at one T cell receptor beta chain sequence and its context. This entry belongs to a study of blood T cell repertoires in COVID-19. Study background: T cells, B-cell-depleted T cells, or PBMCs provided the cDNA or gDNA that served as material.

Assay used: immunoSEQ multiplex PCR; TCRdb lists only in-frame clones, some missing. Counted here are about 220,000 clones, over 65% occurring once; the ten biggest clones make up approximately 3.6%. Ages ranged from about 18 to 90 years, with residence in around 24 US areas. Donors were grouped by their self-reported clinical history. Recovery meant two consecutive negative NP/OP PCR tests, professional clearance, or resolved symptoms. The ends lost 3 bases at V and 7 bases at J; junction bases unmatched: 9. The CDR3 consists of 14 residues. CDR1 is SGHRS and CDR2 is YFSETQ in the germline V gene. This rearrangement joins TRBV5-1 to TRBJ2-7, with 8 bases identical to TRBD2. The sequence was collected from a woman aged 60-70 years who had recovered from COVID-19. Sequenced input: PBMCs or T cells enriched from blood (not recorded which). In nucleotides, the CDR3 is TGCGCCAGCAGCTCCGGGACTAGGGGAATGGAGCAGTACTTC. It codes for CASSSGTRGMEQYF.